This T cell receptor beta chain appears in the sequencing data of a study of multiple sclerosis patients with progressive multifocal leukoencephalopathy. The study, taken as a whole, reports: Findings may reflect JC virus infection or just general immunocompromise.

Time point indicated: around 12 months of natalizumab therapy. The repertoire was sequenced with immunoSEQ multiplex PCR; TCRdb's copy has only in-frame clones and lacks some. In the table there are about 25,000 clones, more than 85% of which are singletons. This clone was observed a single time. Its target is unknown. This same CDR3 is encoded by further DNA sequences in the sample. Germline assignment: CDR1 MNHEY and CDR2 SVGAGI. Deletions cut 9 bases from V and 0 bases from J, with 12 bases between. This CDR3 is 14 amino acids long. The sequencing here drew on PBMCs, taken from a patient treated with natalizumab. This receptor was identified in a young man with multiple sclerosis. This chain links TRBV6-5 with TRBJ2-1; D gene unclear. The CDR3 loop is CASSTGSSYNEQFF. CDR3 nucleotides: TGTGCCAGTTCGACGGGTAGCTCCTACAATGAGCAGTTCTTC.